This TCR beta chain was recorded in a study of blood T cell repertoires in COVID-19. Sequencing was performed with immunoSEQ multiplex PCR; in TCRdb, only in-frame clones are kept and a portion is missing. This repertoire shows 200,000 to 300,000 clones, approximately 90% found once; its top ten account for under 10%. The CDR3 is made up of 15 amino acids. The V segment lost 6 bases and the J segment 2 bases; nucleotides outside the gene matches: 6. The germline gives CDR1 MNHEY, CDR2 SVGAGI. Living in about two dozen US areas, the participants were between about 18 and 100 years of age. V usage is TRBV6-5 and J usage is TRBJ2-7; 11 positions agree with TRBD1. The sequence was collected from a man between 40 and 49 years old who had recovered from COVID-19. The material sequenced was PBMCs or T cells enriched from blood (not recorded which). The CDR3 is CASRNQGQGAYEQYF. The CDR3 coding sequence is TGTGCCAGCAGGAACCAGGGACAGGGGGCCTACGAGCAGTACTTC.